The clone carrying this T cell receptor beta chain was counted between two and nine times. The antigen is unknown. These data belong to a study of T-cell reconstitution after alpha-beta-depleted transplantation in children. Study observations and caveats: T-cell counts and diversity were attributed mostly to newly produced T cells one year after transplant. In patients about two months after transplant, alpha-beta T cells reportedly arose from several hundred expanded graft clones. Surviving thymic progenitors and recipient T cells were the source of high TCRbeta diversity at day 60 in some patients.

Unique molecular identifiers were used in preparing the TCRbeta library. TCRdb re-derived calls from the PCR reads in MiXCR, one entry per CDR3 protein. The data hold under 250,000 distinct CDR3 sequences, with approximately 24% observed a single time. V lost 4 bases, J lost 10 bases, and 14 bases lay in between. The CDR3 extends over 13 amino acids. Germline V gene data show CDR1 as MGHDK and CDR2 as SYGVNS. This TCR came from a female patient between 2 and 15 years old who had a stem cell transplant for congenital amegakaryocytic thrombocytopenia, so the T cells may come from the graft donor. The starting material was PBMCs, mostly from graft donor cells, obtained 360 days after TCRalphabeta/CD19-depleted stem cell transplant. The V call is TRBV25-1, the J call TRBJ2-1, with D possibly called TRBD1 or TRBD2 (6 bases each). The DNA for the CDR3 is TGTGCCAGCAGTGTGGGGGGCGCGGGGGAGCAGTTCTTC. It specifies CASSVGGAGEQFF. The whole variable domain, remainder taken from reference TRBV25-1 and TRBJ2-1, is EADIYQTPRYLVIGTGKKITLECSQTMGHDKMYWYQQDPGMELHLIHYSYGVNSTEKGDLSSESTVSRIRTEHFPLTLESARPSHTSQYLCASSVGGAGEQFFGPGTRLTVL.